The text below deals with one TCR beta chain. Its antigen is as yet unknown. The PCR template was genomic DNA. Amplification of the beta chain CDR3 used 30 forward and 13 reverse multiplex primers. From the multiplex PCR reads, TCRdb called clonotypes with MiXCR, one entry per CDR3 protein. This table has a few hundred thousand distinct CDR3 sequences, more than 40% appearing once. The data are from a study of type 1 and type 2 diabetes patients. Study outcomes and limitations: Age and gender were not matched between study groups.

From germline, CDR1 is SGHTA and CDR2 FQGTGA. There are 18 residues in the CDR3. Trimming took 4 bases from V and 5 from J, leaving 24 bases between them. This TCR was sampled from a young man with type 2 diabetes. The chain carries TRBV7-3 and TRBJ2-1, with D tentatively TRBD2 (6 bases). The sample comprised peripheral blood mononuclear cells (PBMCs). CDR3 residues: CASSSIQGPAGRDNEQFF. CDR3 DNA: TGTGCCAGCAGCTCAATTCAAGGACCGGCGGGACGGGACAATGAGCAGTTCTTC.